The rows below give T cell receptor beta chains drawn from one sample of a study of follicular helper T cells after annual influenza vaccination. Libraries were prepared by immunoSEQ multiplex PCR; TCRdb keeps only in-frame clonotypes and omits some of them. Of some 6,200 clones listed, around four fifths were seen once; the top ten hold roughly 0.61%. The starting material was CXCR5- memory CD4+ T cells sorted from blood, obtained 7 days after influenza vaccination. The receptors derive from an adult who received the influenza vaccine. The conserved cysteine and the conserved F or W are not part of the CDR3 here. Fields, in order: CDR3 protein, V gene, J gene.

CDR3: ASSPYPTEGYT
V: TRBV28
J: TRBJ1-2

CDR3: ASSVAEGVSTGYT
V: TRBV9
J: TRBJ1-2

CDR3: ASSPGQADGNTIY
V: TRBV7-8
J: TRBJ1-3

CDR3: ASSFTGVGNTIY
V: TRBV28
J: TRBJ1-3

CDR3: ASSPRGGTETQY
V: TRBV5-4
J: TRBJ2-5

CDR3: ASSLDGLAGAQGTQY
V: TRBV5-1
J: TRBJ2-5

CDR3: ASSSAIQYNSPLH
V: TRBV5-5
J: TRBJ1-6

CDR3: ASSKDRSGEKLF
V: TRBV11-2
J: TRBJ1-4

CDR3: ASSWAGGGFYNEQF
V: TRBV5-1
J: TRBJ2-1

CDR3: SVASGSSSYNEQF
V: TRBV29-1
J: TRBJ2-1

CDR3: AWSPFRAEAF
V: TRBV30
J: TRBJ1-1

CDR3: AGQGPNQPQH
V: TRBV19
J: TRBJ1-5

CDR3: ASNPGQTTEAF
V: TRBV6-5
J: TRBJ1-1

CDR3: AWKRGNQPQH
V: TRBV30
J: TRBJ1-5

CDR3: ASSYSPTGRVEQY
V: TRBV6-5
J: TRBJ2-7

CDR3: ASSPWTDSNQPQH
V: TRBV4-1
J: TRBJ1-5

CDR3: ASTIFGHPRDNEQF
V: TRBV6-7
J: TRBJ2-1

CDR3: ASSSGTLHYEQY
V: TRBV7-8
J: TRBJ2-7

CDR3: ASKGPGDTEAF
V: TRBV28
J: TRBJ1-1

CDR3: ASKVAGVLQPQH
V: TRBV19
J: TRBJ1-5

CDR3: SASNRDEQY
V: TRBV20-1
J: TRBJ2-7

CDR3: ASSPLSGVITDTQY
V: TRBV14
J: TRBJ2-3

CDR3: ASSLALGSAYNEQF
V: TRBV5-4
J: TRBJ2-1

CDR3: ASSEERGGTYNEQF
V: TRBV10-1
J: TRBJ2-1

CDR3: ASSLETDIAKNIQY
V: TRBV7-9
J: TRBJ2-4

CDR3: ASSPGQGIETQY
V: TRBV11-2
J: TRBJ2-5

CDR3: ASRSQAETQY
V: TRBV7-2
J: TRBJ2-5

CDR3: ASSLPRGHAF
V: TRBV5-5
J: TRBJ1-1

CDR3: ASSFTMTGLSGGNTIY
V: TRBV5-1
J: TRBJ1-3

CDR3: ASSLFPESYEQY
V: TRBV5-1
J: TRBJ2-7

CDR3: ASSGGFGGYT
V: TRBV25-1
J: TRBJ1-2

CDR3: ASRASGRWIGELF
V: TRBV19
J: TRBJ2-2

CDR3: ASSLEAGDHNEQF
V: TRBV11-3
J: TRBJ2-1

CDR3: ASSPGTSFSEQF
V: TRBV18
J: TRBJ2-1

CDR3: ASSLLRGASGTYNEQF
V: TRBV27
J: TRBJ2-1

CDR3: ASSSSRPMETQY
V: TRBV6-5
J: TRBJ2-5

CDR3: SVEDRAGANVLT
V: TRBV29-1
J: TRBJ2-6

CDR3: AISPNSDPNTEAF
V: TRBV10-3
J: TRBJ1-1

CDR3: ASSLTPRESNTGELF
V: TRBV7-9
J: TRBJ2-2

CDR3: ASSTTSGGRAEQF
V: TRBV11-2
J: TRBJ2-1

CDR3: ASSLDSGSGGYT
V: TRBV5-1
J: TRBJ1-2

CDR3: ASSLAGSGNSPLH
V: TRBV5-4
J: TRBJ1-6

CDR3: AWSAGLADNEQF
V: TRBV30
J: TRBJ2-1

CDR3: ASSFSSGINEQF
V: TRBV27
J: TRBJ2-1

CDR3: ASSSRGNEKLF
V: TRBV2
J: TRBJ1-4

CDR3: ASSLEQNTEAF
V: TRBV5-1
J: TRBJ1-1

CDR3: ASSTGRETDTQY
V: TRBV11-1
J: TRBJ2-3

CDR3: ASSSRDYNTGELF
V: TRBV7-2
J: TRBJ2-2